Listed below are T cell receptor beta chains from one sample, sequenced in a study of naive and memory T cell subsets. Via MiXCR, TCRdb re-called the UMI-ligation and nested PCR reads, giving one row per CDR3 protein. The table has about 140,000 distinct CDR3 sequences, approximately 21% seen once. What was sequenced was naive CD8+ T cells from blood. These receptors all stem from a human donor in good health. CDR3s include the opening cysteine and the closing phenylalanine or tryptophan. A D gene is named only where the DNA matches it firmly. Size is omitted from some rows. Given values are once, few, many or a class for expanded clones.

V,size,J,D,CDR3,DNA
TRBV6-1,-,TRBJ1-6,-,CASSIGGDSPLHF,TGTGCCAGCAGTATCGGGGGCGATTCACCCCTCCACTTT
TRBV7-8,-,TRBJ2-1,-,CASSFSGANNEQFF,TGTGCCAGCAGCTTTAGCGGAGCGAACAATGAGCAGTTCTTC
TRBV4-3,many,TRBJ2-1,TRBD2,CASSQLREGPDEQFF,TGCGCCAGCAGCCAACTGAGGGAGGGCCCCGATGAGCAGTTCTTC
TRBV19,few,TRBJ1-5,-,CASTPGARGGQPQHF,TGTGCCAGTACCCCAGGCGCGAGGGGGGGTCAGCCCCAGCATTTT
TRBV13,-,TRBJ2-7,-,CASSFSPAYEQYF,TGTGCCAGCAGCTTTTCCCCAGCCTACGAGCAGTACTTC
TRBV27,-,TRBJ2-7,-,CASSLQGPTYEQYF,TGTGCCAGCAGTTTACAGGGACCTACCTACGAGCAGTACTTC
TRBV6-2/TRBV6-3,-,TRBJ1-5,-,CASSYPETPGNQPQHF,TGTGCCAGCAGTTATCCGGAGACTCCTGGCAATCAGCCCCAGCATTTT
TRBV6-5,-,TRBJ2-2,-,CASSYSYGRVTGELFF,TGTGCCAGCAGTTACTCTTACGGGAGAGTGACCGGGGAGCTGTTTTTT
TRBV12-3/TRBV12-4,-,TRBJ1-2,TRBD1,CASSMDRSYGYTF,TGTGCCAGCAGCATGGACAGGTCCTATGGCTACACCTTC
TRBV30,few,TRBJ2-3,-,CALTVYGTDTQYF,TGTGCCCTGACGGTGTACGGGACAGATACGCAGTATTTT
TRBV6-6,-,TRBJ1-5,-,CASSPRTLLQHF,TGTGCCAGCAGCCCTAGGACGTTGTTGCAGCATTTT
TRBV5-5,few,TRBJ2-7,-,CASSSPGDNPSYEQYF,TGTGCCAGCAGCTCCCCCGGGGACAACCCTTCGTACGAGCAGTACTTC
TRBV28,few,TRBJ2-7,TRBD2,CASSYPLTSGRVEFEQYF,TGTGCCAGCAGTTACCCTCTGACTAGCGGGAGGGTCGAGTTCGAGCAGTACTTC
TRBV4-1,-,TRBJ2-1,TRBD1,CASSQDGTGSYNEQFF,TGCGCCAGCAGCCAGGACGGGACAGGGTCCTACAATGAGCAGTTCTTC
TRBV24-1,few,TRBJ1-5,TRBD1,CATTGGYNQPQHF,TGTGCCACCACAGGGGGTTACAATCAGCCCCAGCATTTT
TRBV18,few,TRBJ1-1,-,CASSPVLVSGRDTEAFF,TGTGCCAGCTCACCCGTCTTGGTGTCAGGGCGGGACACTGAAGCTTTCTTT
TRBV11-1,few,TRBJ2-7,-,CASSLAPGSRDEQYF,TGTGCCAGCAGCTTAGCGCCCGGGAGTAGGGACGAGCAGTACTTC
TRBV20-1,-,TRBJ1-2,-,CSAREDSSYGYTF,TGCAGTGCTAGGGAGGACAGTTCCTATGGCTACACCTTC
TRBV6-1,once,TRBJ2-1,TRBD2,CASSERGSGSSYNEQFF,TGTGCCAGCAGTGAACGGGGAAGCGGGAGCTCCTACAATGAGCAGTTCTTC
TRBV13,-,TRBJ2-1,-,CASTGSVSYNEQFF,TGTGCCTCGACCGGGAGTGTTTCCTACAATGAGCAGTTCTTC
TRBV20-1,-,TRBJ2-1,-,CSAGMTKTSYNEQFF,TGCAGTGCTGGGATGACTAAAACCTCCTACAATGAGCAGTTCTTC
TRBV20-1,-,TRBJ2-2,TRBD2,CSAIPIKREGWTGELFF,TGCAGTGCTATCCCAATCAAGCGGGAAGGATGGACCGGGGAGCTGTTTTTT
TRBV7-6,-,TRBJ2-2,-,CASSITGPNTGELFF,TGTGCCAGCAGCATCACGGGACCGAACACCGGGGAGCTGTTTTTT
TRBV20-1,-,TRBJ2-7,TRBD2,CSANSGMFYEQYF,TGCAGTGCGAATAGCGGGATGTTCTACGAGCAGTACTTC
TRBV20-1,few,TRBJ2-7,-,CSAETTTNYEQYF,TGCAGTGCTGAGACCACGACCAATTACGAGCAGTACTTC
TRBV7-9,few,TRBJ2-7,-,CASSSPLAGEYEQYF,TGTGCCAGCAGCTCCCCATTAGCAGGGGAGTACGAGCAGTACTTC
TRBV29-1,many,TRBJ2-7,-,CSVVWVGGSYEQYF,TGCAGCGTTGTTTGGGTCGGAGGCTCCTACGAGCAGTACTTC
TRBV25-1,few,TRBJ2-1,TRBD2,CASSEGGLAGYNEQFF,TGTGCCAGCAGTGAAGGGGGACTAGCGGGTTACAATGAGCAGTTCTTC
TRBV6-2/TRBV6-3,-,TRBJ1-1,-,CASSYESHRMNTEAFF,TGTGCCAGCAGTTACGAATCACACAGGATGAACACTGAAGCTTTCTTT
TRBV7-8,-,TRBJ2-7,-,CASSLGGRTYEQYF,TGTGCCAGCAGCTTAGGGGGACGGACCTACGAGCAGTACTTC
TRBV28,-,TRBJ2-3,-,CASSGGASTDTQYF,TGTGCCAGCAGTGGAGGGGCCTCCACAGATACGCAGTATTTT
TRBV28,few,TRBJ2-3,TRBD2,CASSLTPLAASTDTQYF,TGTGCCAGCAGTTTGACCCCGCTAGCGGCGAGCACAGATACGCAGTATTTT
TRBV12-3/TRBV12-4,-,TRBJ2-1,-,CAILLTSEQFF,TGTGCCATCCTACTTACTTCGGAGCAGTTCTTC
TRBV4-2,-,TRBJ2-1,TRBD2,CASSQDLTSGRASEQFF,TGTGCCAGCAGCCAAGATCTAACTAGCGGGAGGGCCAGTGAGCAGTTCTTC
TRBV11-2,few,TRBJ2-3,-,CASSAPTDTQYF,TGTGCCAGCAGCGCCCCCACAGATACGCAGTATTTT
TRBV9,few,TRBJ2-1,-,CASSVEGVGLASDEQFF,TGTGCCAGCAGCGTAGAGGGGGTCGGTTTAGCTAGCGATGAGCAGTTCTTC
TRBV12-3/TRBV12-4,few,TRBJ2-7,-,CASSLGTDPYEQYF,TGTGCCAGCAGTCTCGGGACTGATCCCTACGAGCAGTACTTC
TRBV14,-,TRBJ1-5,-,CASSQASNQPQHF,TGTGCCAGCAGCCAAGCGAGCAATCAGCCCCAGCATTTT
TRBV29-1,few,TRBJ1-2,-,CSVDRGYGYTF,TGCAGCGTTGATCGGGGGTATGGCTACACCTTC
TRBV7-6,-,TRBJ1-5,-,CASSQSHHQPQHF,TGTGCCAGCAGCCAGAGTCACCATCAGCCCCAGCATTTT